The 28 T cell receptor beta chains reported below all come from one sample, sequenced in a study of shared clonotypes between healthy human individuals. Only in-frame clones appear in the TCRdb table, and some are missing; sequencing was by immunoSEQ multiplex PCR. The table includes some 550,000 clones, 97% detected once. The sample consisted of naive CD4+ T cells sorted from blood. Indicated subset: CD45RA+ positively selected. The receptor set was obtained from a woman aged 25 to 45 in good health.

This chain uses TRBV28 with TRBJ1-2; D gene unclear. The germline V and J ends were trimmed by 1 base and 7 bases, with 13 bases remaining between them. Germline assignment: CDR1 MDHEN and CDR2 SYDVKM. CDR3 length: 14 amino acids. The CDR3 sequence: CASSLSTALSGYTF. The CDR3, as DNA: TGTGCCAGCAGTTTATCCACGGCCCTCAGTGGCTACACCTTC.

Only one count was recorded for this clone. The V and J genes are TRBV5-1 and TRBJ1-1; D is unresolved. V was clipped by 0 bases and J by 1 base, with 7 bases between them. Germline CDR1 reads SGHRS; CDR2 reads YFSETQ. The CDR3 contains 14 residues. The CDR3 bases are TGCGCCAGCAGCTTGGAACAGTCGAACACTGAAGCTTTCTTT. Translated, it gives CASSLEQSNTEAFF.

V gene TRBV5-1 combines with J gene TRBJ2-5; a weak D match, TRBD2 (6 bases). Trimming took 5 bases from V and 7 from J, leaving 18 bases between them. This CDR3 has 14 amino acids. Germline V CDR1 and CDR2: SGHRS, YFSETQ. The CDR3 loop is CASRLDWRAGTQYF. As DNA, the CDR3 is TGCGCCAGCAGATTAGACTGGAGGGCGGGGACCCAGTACTTC.

With respect to this clone: The limits of the CDR3 on the DNA are not certain, so only TCRdb's listed CDR3 is given. The CDR3 sequence: CASSQDFLAVYNSPLHF. This rearrangement joins TRBV4-1 to TRBJ1-6; TRBD1 was called by the table and not checked on the DNA. The CDR3 adds up to 17 amino acids, both ends counted. Germline loops: CDR1 MGHRA, CDR2 YSYEKL.

This clone was recorded once. This chain links TRBV5-4 with TRBJ1-1; 8 bases line up with TRBD1. The CDR3 is 14 amino acids. CDR1 is SGHNT and CDR2 is YYREEE in the germline V gene (reference sequence). V trimming: 2 bases; J trimming: 5 bases; junction bases outside the gene matches: 5. CDR3 protein: CASSLQGVETEAFF. DNA for the CDR3: TGTGCCAGCAGCTTACAGGGGGTTGAGACTGAAGCTTTCTTT.

The sample holds one count of this clone. The gene calls are TRBV28 and TRBJ2-7; 9 bases match TRBD1. With 2 bases clipped from V and 6 bases from J, the junction kept 11 bases outside the gene matches. The CDR3 loop spans 16 amino acids. The germline V gene has CDR1 MDHEN and CDR2 SYDVKM. CDR3 bases: TGTGCCAGCAGTTTAGCCGGGACAGGGTCGCGAGGCGAGCAGTACTTC. Translated, it gives CASSLAGTGSRGEQYF.

This chain joins TRBV28 and TRBJ2-7; TRBD2 matches at 15 bases. CDR3 length: 15 residues. Trimming removed 8 bases from V and 1 base from J; junction bases left unmatched: 3. From germline, CDR1 is MDHEN and CDR2 SYDVKM. The CDR3 sequence is CASAGLAGGSYEQYF. The CDR3 nucleotides read TGTGCCAGCGCGGGACTAGCGGGAGGTTCCTACGAGCAGTACTTC.

J is TRBJ2-5 and V is TRBV7-9; 8 bases are a match to TRBD1. Losses at the gene ends were 3 bases for V and 2 bases for J; bases not matched to a gene: 2. This CDR3 comprises 14 residues. Germline CDR1 and CDR2: SEHNR and FQNEAQ (reference sequence). The CDR3 DNA follows: TGTGCCAGCAGCTTGTACAGGGGGCAAGAGACCCAGTACTTC. Translation gives CASSLYRGQETQYF. Full variable domain (rest looked up from reference TRBV7-9 and TRBJ2-5): DTGVSQNPRHKITKRGQNVTFRCDPISEHNRLYWYRQTLGQGPEFLTYFQNEAQLEKSRLLSDRFSAERPKGSFSTLEIQRTEQGDSAMYLCASSLYRGQETQYFGPGTRLLVL.

J is TRBJ1-4 and V is TRBV30; TRBD1 might be the D (6 bases). Trimming took 3 bases from V and 8 from J, leaving 16 bases between them. Germline V CDR1 and CDR2: GTSNPN, SVGIG (reference sequence). The CDR3 runs to 14 residues. As DNA, the CDR3 is TGTGCCTGGAGAAACAGGGAGCGGGTCGAAAAACTGTTTTTT. It codes for CAWRNRERVEKLFF.

The chain couples TRBV20-1 to TRBJ1-2; D is uncertain. The V and J ends lost 2 bases and 7 bases respectively, with 8 bases between them. This CDR3 spans 11 amino acids. Germline-derived CDR1 and CDR2 are DFQATT and SNEGSKA (reference sequence). The CDR3 coding sequence is TGCAGTGCTAGAATCCACCCTGGCTACACCTTC. Translating gives CSARIHPGYTF.

The V and J genes are TRBV19 and TRBJ1-2, with unresolved D. CDR1 and CDR2 (germline): LNHDA, SQIVND (reference sequence). The CDR3 runs 14 residues. The V end was cut by 3 bases, the J end by 8 bases, with 16 bases between. In nucleotides, the CDR3 is TGTGCCAGTAGTATGGTCGGGCCAGAACGGGGCTACACCTTC. Residues: CASSMVGPERGYTF.

This sequence joins TRBV28 and TRBJ2-5, with D tentatively TRBD1 or TRBD2 (7 bases each). The assigned J gene may be wrong: the sequence end matches TRBJ2-7 better. The CDR3 extends over 14 amino acids. From germline, CDR1 is MDHEN and CDR2 SYDVKM. The CDR3 DNA sequence: TGTGCCAGCAGTCCCACAGGGGAGGGCTACGAGCAGTACTTC. Amino acid sequence: CASSPTGEGYEQYF.

The chain carries TRBV5-1 and TRBJ2-3; TRBD1 aligns across 7 bases. Trimming cost V 0 bases and J 4 bases; bases outside gene matches: 8. CDR1 and CDR2 (germline): SGHRS, YFSETQ. The CDR3 is 16 residues long. The CDR3 sequence is CASSLAGRGNADTQYF. CDR3 coding DNA: TGCGCCAGCAGCTTGGCAGGCAGGGGGAACGCAGATACGCAGTATTTT.

This clone was seen just once. V and J are TRBV7-3 and TRBJ2-5; D gene ambiguous. This CDR3 region has 13 residues. Trimming pared 3 bases from V and 2 bases from J, leaving 7 bases between. Germline lookup yields CDR1 SGHTA and CDR2 FQGTGA. The CDR3 spells CASSFLAQETQYF. The CDR3 DNA is TGTGCCAGCAGCTTTCTGGCGCAAGAGACCCAGTACTTC.

This clone turned up a few times. The rearrangement links TRBV19 to TRBJ1-5; D remains ambiguous. The CDR3 is 12 amino acids. Germline V gives CDR1 LNHDA, CDR2 SQIVND (reference sequence). V dropped 4 bases and J dropped 6 bases, with 7 bases sitting between them. The CDR3 nucleotides read TGTGCCAGTAGTAGGCAGACTCAGCCCCAGCATTTT. Its translation: CASSRQTQPQHF.

V gene TRBV30 combines with J gene TRBJ2-2; 14 bases line up with TRBD2. Trimming removed 3 bases from V and 5 bases from J; junction bases left unmatched: 8. Per germline, CDR1 GTSNPN and CDR2 SVGIG (reference sequence). The CDR3 is 17 amino acids. The DNA for the CDR3 is TGTGCCTGGAGCCGGGGACTAGCGGGAGCATATACCGGGGAGCTGTTTTTT. Translating it yields CAWSRGLAGAYTGELFF. Complete variable domain (other parts from reference TRBV30 and TRBJ2-2): SQTIHQWPATLVQPVGSPLSLECTVEGTSNPNLYWYRQAAGRGLQLLFYSVGIGQISSEVPQNLSASRPQDRQFILSSKKLLLSDSGFYLCAWSRGLAGAYTGELFFGEGSRLTVL.

The DNA for the CDR3 is TGCGCCAGCAGCTTGTTTTCAGGCACAACCCCAGATACGCAGTATTTT. Its translation is CASSLFSGTTPDTQYF. The chain employs TRBV5-1 and TRBJ2-3; D is undetermined. Germline V gene sequence: CDR1 SGHRS, CDR2 YFSETQ. Trimming took 1 base from V and 4 from J, leaving 16 bases between them. The CDR3 spans 16 residues.

A single count supports this clone. CDR3 nucleotides: TGTGCCAGCAGTTCCGCCGGAGCGGGAGAAGGCAATGAGCAGTTCTTC. The encoded protein is CASSSAGAGEGNEQFF. The V and J genes are TRBV28 and TRBJ2-1; 8 nucleotides align to TRBD2. The junction had 11 bases not matched to a gene; V was cut back by 4 bases and J by 6 bases. Germline V gene sequence: CDR1 MDHEN, CDR2 SYDVKM. The CDR3 contains 16 residues.

The chain links TRBV13 to TRBJ2-7, with a possible D match to TRBD2 (7 bases). Trimming removed 5 bases from V and 4 bases from J, with 18 bases in between. This CDR3 has 15 amino acids. Germline-derived CDR1 and CDR2 are PRHDT and FYEKMQ (reference sequence). The CDR3, as DNA: TGTGCCAGCAGCCCGGGTAGGGGGAGGGTTTACGAGCAGTACTTC. Protein: CASSPGRGRVYEQYF.

The chain has TRBV5-6 and TRBJ2-2; 8 nucleotides match TRBD1. Germline CDR1 and CDR2: SGHDT and YYEEEE. The V gene end was trimmed by 4 bases and the J gene end by 1 base; junction bases not matched to a gene: 6. This CDR3 has 16 amino acids. This CDR3 reads CASSRVGTGNTGELFF. The CDR3 region has the DNA TGTGCCAGCAGCCGAGTCGGGACAGGGAACACCGGGGAGCTGTTTTTT.

The V and J genes are TRBV28 and TRBJ2-7; D may match TRBD1 or TRBD2 (5 bases each). In germline, CDR1 is MDHEN, CDR2 SYDVKM. V shed 8 bases and J shed 2 bases, with 13 bases lying between them. The CDR3 has 13 residues. CDR3 nucleotide sequence: TGTGCCAGCCATCCCGGGGCCCCCTACGAGCAGTACTTC. Encoded protein: CASHPGAPYEQYF.

A few counts support this clone. The chain links TRBV28 to TRBJ1-5, with 7 bases aligning to TRBD1. Germline V gene sequence: CDR1 MDHEN, CDR2 SYDVKM. CDR3 length: 15 amino acids. V was pared by 9 bases and J by 0 bases, with 8 bases of the junction left unmatched. In nucleotides, the CDR3 is TGTGCCAGTATCAGCAGGGGGGATAGCAATCAGCCCCAGCATTTT. This codes for CASISRGDSNQPQHF.

The chain carries TRBV5-1 and TRBJ2-1; 11 bases agree with TRBD2. Germline assignment: CDR1 SGHRS and CDR2 YFSETQ. The V and J ends lost 1 base and 4 bases, in that order; junction bases with no gene match: 4. The CDR3 totals 16 residues. CDR3 coding DNA: TGCGCCAGCAGCTTGCCGGGACTAGCGGCTTACAATGAGCAGTTCTTC. Translation: CASSLPGLAAYNEQFF.

This sequence joins TRBV5-1 and TRBJ2-7, with 7 bases lining up with TRBD1. Germline trimming cut 2 bases from V and 2 bases from J; bases unmatched to any gene: 7. The CDR3 is made up of 15 amino acids. Germline V gene data show CDR1 as SGHRS and CDR2 as YFSETQ. Here the CDR3 reads CASSFDGDSPYEQYF. The CDR3 nucleotides are TGCGCCAGCAGCTTCGATGGGGACAGTCCCTACGAGCAGTACTTC.

The chain carries TRBV5-4 and TRBJ2-1; TRBD2 agrees at 7 bases. CDR1 and CDR2 (germline): SGHNT, YYREEE (reference sequence). The CDR3 spans 18 residues. With 4 bases clipped from V and 0 bases from J, the junction kept 13 bases outside the gene matches. CDR3 region: CASSTGTIGSVSYNEQFF. For the CDR3, the DNA is TGTGCCAGCAGCACCGGGACTATCGGGTCTGTCTCCTACAATGAGCAGTTCTTC.

The V gene is TRBV7-2, the J gene TRBJ2-3, with TRBD2 identical over 12 bases. Germline V gives CDR1 SGHTA, CDR2 FQGNSA. The CDR3 consists of 17 residues. The trim removed 3 bases at V and 0 bases at J, leaving 4 bases unmatched. CDR3 nucleotide sequence: TGTGCCAGCAGCTTGACTAGCGGGGGTTTGAGCACAGATACGCAGTATTTT. Protein sequence: CASSLTSGGLSTDTQYF.

This chain links TRBV5-1 with TRBJ2-6; unclear D gene. Trimming stripped 5 bases from V and 1 base from J, with 7 bases between. The CDR3 sequence is 14 residues long. Germline V gene data show CDR1 as SGHRS and CDR2 as YFSETQ. CDR3 in amino acids: CASSFRSGANVLTF. CDR3 nucleotides: TGCGCCAGCAGTTTTCGATCTGGGGCCAACGTCCTGACTTTC.

V gene TRBV5-6 combines with J gene TRBJ1-3; 7 bases fit TRBD1. V was clipped by 6 bases and J by 0 bases; unmatched bases: 9. Germline V lookup: CDR1 SGHDT, CDR2 YYEEEE. CDR3 length: 16 amino acids. This CDR3 reads CASTLQGHSSGNTIYF. As DNA, the CDR3 is TGTGCCAGCACCCTACAGGGGCACAGCTCTGGAAACACCATATATTTT.